The entry below gives a single T cell receptor (beta chain) sequence along with its context. Its specificity is not known. The record originates from a study of early T cells in non-severe SARS-CoV-2 infection. Looking at the study overall: Sequencing was performed on bulk RNA from unsorted whole blood, leaving chains unpaired.

CDR1 is SGHTA and CDR2 is FQGNSA in the germline V gene. V dropped 5 bases and J dropped 2 bases, with 10 bases sitting between them. CDR3 length equals 14 residues. The library protocol tagged individual cDNA molecules with unique molecular identifiers. TCRdb recomputed calls from the 5' RACE reads with MiXCR, one row per CDR3 protein. The top ten clones hold 5.5% to 7% of a sample with 85,000 to 120,000 distinct CDR3 sequences, over 10% of them seen once. Findings and limits, study-wide: Matches to VDJdb favored anti-spike CD8 responses and missed private and CD4 specificities.

V and J are TRBV7-2 and TRBJ1-3; D is ambiguous. This sequence originates from an adult who was a healthcare worker with PCR-confirmed SARS-CoV-2 infection or an uninfected control (not recorded which). The sample taken for sequencing was whole blood. The CDR3 reads CASSRGVTGNTIYF. The CDR3 DNA reads TGTGCCAGCAGCCGTGGGGTCACTGGAAACACCATATATTTT.